This T cell receptor (beta chain) was found in a study of T cells in Graves' hyperthyroidism and ophthalmopathy. The wider study: Staff took peripheral blood when the initial diagnosis was made, before any treatment began.

Study-wide results and limits: The model identified upcoming ophthalmopathy a median approximately six months ahead of onset. Stable hyperthyroidism was told apart from ophthalmopathy by a model built on 13 V-J features.

The study defined stable Graves' hyperthyroidism as no ophthalmopathy progression within 18 months. Worth noting for this clonotype: Antigen specificity is unknown.

The V end was cut by 3 bases, the J end by 6 bases, with 19 bases between. Germline CDR1 and CDR2: SGHRS and YFSETQ. The CDR3 is made up of 15 amino acids. The TCR beta CDR3 regions underwent amplification using RNA transcripts as the source. Primed by the HTBI set, a first-round RT-PCR was run on the TCR CDR3. From the multiplex PCR reads, TCRdb called clonotypes with MiXCR, one entry per CDR3 protein. The data contain 340,000 or so distinct CDR3 sequences, 15% to 20% of them seen just once; the ten biggest clones take up around 34%. This receptor was obtained from a young man with Graves' hyperthyroidism. This rearrangement joins TRBV5-1 to TRBJ2-7; a possible D gene is TRBD1 (5 bases). Sequencing was done on a sample of blood. CDR3 region: CASSSQGQGALEQYF. In DNA, the CDR3 is TGCGCCAGCAGCTCTCAGGGCCAGGGCGCCCTCGAGCAGTACTTC.